A single sample is the source of the 30 T cell receptor beta chains below, sequenced in a study of T cells after yellow fever vaccination. TCRdb itself ran the 5' RACE reads through MiXCR, one entry per CDR3 protein. The sample lists under 550,000 distinct CDR3 sequences; around a fifth were seen once. The source was PBMCs, collected roughly 20 days after the first yellow fever vaccination. Every receptor here comes from a young man who received the YFV17D yellow fever vaccine.

This clonotype has more than one count but fewer than ten. V and J are TRBV20-1 and TRBJ2-7, with 7 bases that match TRBD2. Germline V gene sequence: CDR1 DFQATT, CDR2 SNEGSKA (reference sequence). This CDR3 is built from 13 residues. V was clipped by 6 bases and J by 1 base; unmatched bases: 6. The CDR3, as DNA: TGCAGTGCCCCTATGGGGGGGTCCTACGAGCAGTACTTC. Translation: CSAPMGGSYEQYF.

V gene TRBV7-3 combines with J gene TRBJ2-5; tentative D call: TRBD2 (6 bases). In germline, CDR1 is SGHTA, CDR2 FQGTGA. V was shortened by 5 bases and J by 5 bases, with 15 bases between the two germline ends. CDR3 length equals 14 residues. The CDR3 sequence is CASSPWRGSETQYF. CDR3 sequence (DNA): TGTGCCAGCAGCCCGTGGAGGGGTAGTGAGACCCAGTACTTC.

This clonotype was found a few times. This chain uses TRBV7-2 with TRBJ2-5; unclear D gene. Deletions cut 5 bases from V and 5 bases from J, with 18 bases between. Germline values: CDR1 SGHTA, CDR2 FQGNSA. This CDR3 spans 15 amino acids. CDR3 sequence (DNA): TGTGCCAGCAGCAAAGTCGGGTATGACTCGGAGACCCAGTACTTC. It translates to CASSKVGYDSETQYF.

V and J are TRBV9 and TRBJ2-3, with D perhaps given as TRBD1 or TRBD2 (7 bases each). CDR1 SGDLS and CDR2 YYNGEE come from the germline V gene. Trimming cost V 3 bases and J 4 bases, with 12 bases left between them. The CDR3 contains 14 residues. CDR3 loop: CASSGGGGADTQYF. The CDR3 DNA follows: TGTGCCAGCAGCGGGGGAGGGGGCGCAGATACGCAGTATTTT.

There are a few counts of this clonotype. V gene TRBV7-2 combines with J gene TRBJ1-2; D unresolved. The V end lost 5 bases, the J end lost 4 bases, and 11 bases lay between the germline ends. The CDR3 has 13 residues. Germline assignment: CDR1 SGHTA and CDR2 FQGNSA. CDR3 loop: CASSVSGLYGYTF. Here the CDR3 DNA reads TGTGCCAGCAGCGTCTCCGGGCTCTATGGCTACACCTTC. Full variable domain (missing parts from reference TRBV7-2 and TRBJ1-2): GAGVSQSPSNKVTEKGKDVELRCDPISGHTALYWYRQSLGQGLEFLIYFQGNSAPDKSGLPSDRFSAERTGGSVSTLTIQRTQQEDSAVYLCASSVSGLYGYTFGSGTRLTVV.

This clonotype was observed at least ten times. The chain joins TRBV7-2 to TRBJ2-5; weak D call: TRBD1 (6 bases). The germline V and J ends were trimmed by 8 bases and 4 bases, with 17 bases remaining between them. This CDR3 contains 14 residues. Germline CDR1 is SGHTA and CDR2 is FQGNSA. The CDR3 DNA is TGTGCCAGCCTACAGGACAGCGTGGGAGAGACCCAGTACTTC. The encoded protein is CASLQDSVGETQYF.

V is TRBV28 and J is TRBJ2-3; 11 bases are shared with TRBD1. Germline V gene lookup returns CDR1 MDHEN and CDR2 SYDVKM. The CDR3 spans 13 residues. Trimming took 6 bases from V and 12 from J; bases not matched to a gene: 8. The CDR3 reads CASSSGQGGIQYF. The CDR3 DNA reads as TGTGCCAGCAGCTCGGGACAGGGGGGAATTCAGTATTTT. Together with reference TRBV28 and TRBJ2-3, the CDR3 gives the full variable domain: DVKVTQSSRYLVKRTGEKVFLECVQDMDHENMFWYRQDPGLGLRLIYFSYDVKMKEKGDIPEGYSVSREKKERFSLILESASTNQTSMYLCASSSGQGGIQYFGPGTRLTVL.

The chain links TRBV6-2 or TRBV6-3 to TRBJ2-2, with a possible D match to TRBD1 (6 bases). Germline loops: CDR1 MNHEY, CDR2 SVGEGT. The CDR3 is 16 amino acids. V shed 0 bases and J shed 2 bases, with 10 bases lying between them. CDR3 amino acids: CASSYSTGHNTGELFF. The CDR3 DNA reads as TGTGCCAGCAGTTACTCGACGGGACATAACACCGGGGAGCTGTTTTTT.

This clonotype was counted between two and nine times. This rearrangement joins TRBV7-6 to TRBJ1-4; D might be TRBD1 (6 bases). The CDR3 length is 15 residues. Germline CDR1 and CDR2: SGHVS and FNYEAQ. Trimming shortened V by 1 base and J by 10 bases, and 16 bases separated the two germline ends. CDR3: CASSLEGDPRGKLFF. The DNA for the CDR3 is TGTGCCAGCAGCTTAGAGGGGGACCCTAGGGGAAAACTGTTTTTT.

This clonotype has only a few counts. The chain employs TRBV28 and TRBJ1-5; 9 bases are shared with TRBD1. Unmatched junction bases numbered 5, after V lost 3 bases and J lost 5 bases. The CDR3 runs 15 residues. Looked up from germline, CDR1 is MDHEN and CDR2 is SYDVKM. This chain's CDR3 is CASSFIQGAYQPQHF. CDR3 bases: TGTGCCAGCAGTTTTATACAGGGGGCGTATCAGCCCCAGCATTTT.

The V gene is TRBV6-2 or TRBV6-3, the J gene TRBJ1-6; a weak D match, TRBD1 (5 bases). Per germline, CDR1 MNHEY and CDR2 SVGEGT. The CDR3 has 15 amino acids. V lost 2 bases and J 10 bases, leaving 15 bases between the germline ends. The CDR3: CASSYGQGMISPLHF. CDR3 DNA sequence: TGTGCCAGCAGTTACGGGCAGGGTATGATATCACCCCTCCACTTT.

This clonotype was seen only a few times. The gene calls are TRBV4-1 and TRBJ2-2, with TRBD1 matching over 9 bases. V lost 6 bases, J lost 5 bases, and 10 bases stayed unmatched. Germline-derived CDR1 and CDR2 are MGHRA and YSYEKL. The CDR3 spans 16 residues. CDR3 bases: TGCGCCAGCAGAGCACCGGGACAGGGAACAACCGGGGAGCTGTTTTTT. Translated, it gives CASRAPGQGTTGELFF.

The chain recombines TRBV5-1 with TRBJ2-3, with 9 bases identical to TRBD2. The trim removed 5 bases at V and 2 bases at J, leaving 9 bases unmatched. The length of the CDR3 is 16 residues. Germline CDR1 is SGHRS and CDR2 is YFSETQ. CDR3 DNA sequence: TGCGCCAGCAGGTTTGTTCTAGCGGGGACCACAGATACGCAGTATTTT. It encodes CASRFVLAGTTDTQYF.

The chain carries TRBV11-2 and TRBJ1-5; D is undetermined. Germline V gives CDR1 SGHAT, CDR2 FQNNGV. With 4 bases removed from V and 0 bases from J, the gap between germline ends came to 19 bases. This CDR3 spans 18 amino acids. The CDR3 loop reads CASSSTPSPSYSNQPQHF. The CDR3 nucleotides read TGTGCCAGCAGCTCGACCCCGTCCCCGTCTTATAGCAATCAGCCCCAGCATTTT.

This clonotype occurred many times. The rearrangement uses TRBV29-1 and TRBJ2-3, with unresolved D. This CDR3 contains 14 residues. Trimming stripped 6 bases from V and 2 bases from J, with 15 bases between. From germline, CDR1 is SQVTM and CDR2 ANQGSEA. Written as DNA, the CDR3 is TGCAGCGTCCAAGAACTGAGTCTCACAGATACGCAGTATTTT. The encoded protein is CSVQELSLTDTQYF.

The CDR3 here is CASSPRASTNEQFF. CDR3 nucleotides: TGTGCCAGCTCACCTAGGGCTAGTACGAATGAGCAGTTCTTC. The gene calls are TRBV18 and TRBJ2-1; D remains ambiguous. CDR1 is KGHSH and CDR2 is LQKENI in the germline V gene. Trimming removed 3 bases at V and 7 bases at J, with 13 bases between. The CDR3 runs 14 residues. The whole variable domain, filled in from reference TRBV18 and TRBJ2-1, reads NAGVMQNPRHLVRRRGQEARLRCSPMKGHSHVYWYRQLPEEGLKFMVYLQKENIIDESGMPKERFSAEFPKEGPSILRIQQVVRGDSAAYFCASSPRASTNEQFFGPGTRLTVL.

The chain employs TRBV5-1 and TRBJ2-5; D is undetermined. The CDR3 sequence is 15 residues long. The germline gives CDR1 SGHRS, CDR2 YFSETQ. The germline V and J ends were trimmed by 4 bases and 1 base, with 14 bases remaining between them. CDR3 coding DNA: TGCGCCAGCAGCCAACAGCCGGGCCGCCAAGAGACCCAGTACTTC. The encoded protein is CASSQQPGRQETQYF.

For this clonotype: At one end the junction does not follow the germline gene, possibly because of a read error. V gene TRBV7-7 combines with J gene TRBJ2-5; D is perhaps TRBD1 (6 bases). Germline lookup yields CDR1 SSHAT and CDR2 FNYEAQ (reference sequence). This CDR3 has 15 residues. CDR3 loop: CASRQHHRDQETQYF. The CDR3, as DNA: TGTGCTAGCAGGCAACACCACAGGGACCAAGAGACCCAGTACTTC.

The V and J genes are TRBV4-2 and TRBJ2-1, with 11 bases lining up with TRBD1. Germline V lookup: CDR1 LGHNA, CDR2 YNFKEQ. Trimming took 3 bases from V and 6 from J; bases not matched to a gene: 7. This CDR3 comprises 16 residues. DNA of the CDR3: TGTGCCAGCAGCCAGGAAATCGGGACAGGGGGCAATGAGCAGTTCTTC. Translation: CASSQEIGTGGNEQFF.

The rearrangement links TRBV5-1 to TRBJ1-1, with 9 bases matching TRBD1. V shed 0 bases and J 6 bases; nucleotides not matched to a gene: 9. The CDR3 extends over 16 amino acids. The germline gives CDR1 SGHRS, CDR2 YFSETQ. Here the CDR3 DNA reads TGCGCCAGCAGCTTGGCCTTTACAGGGGGCTACGCTGAAGCTTTCTTT. Translating it yields CASSLAFTGGYAEAFF.

This chain links TRBV5-1 with TRBJ2-5; D could derive from TRBD1 or TRBD2 (5 bases each). Germline CDR1 is SGHRS and CDR2 is YFSETQ. The germline V and J ends were trimmed by 4 bases and 5 bases, with 18 bases remaining between them. The CDR3 spans 15 residues. The CDR3 here is CASSPGTQSRETQYF. In nucleotides, the CDR3 is TGCGCCAGCAGCCCCGGGACCCAAAGCCGGGAGACCCAGTACTTC.

CDR3 loop: CSARVTRTAISPQHF. DNA of the CDR3: TGCAGTGCTAGAGTTACGCGGACAGCAATCAGCCCCCAGCATTTT. The chain links TRBV20-1 to TRBJ1-5; tentatively, D is TRBD1 (6 bases). The CDR3 loop spans 15 amino acids. In germline, CDR1 is DFQATT, CDR2 SNEGSKA (reference sequence). The ends were cut back, 1 base at V and 10 bases at J, with 20 bases in the middle.

The chain carries TRBV29-1 and TRBJ1-4; D gene unclear. CDR3 size: 13 residues. Germline-derived CDR1 and CDR2 are SQVTM and ANQGSEA. Trimming shortened V by 4 bases and J by 0 bases, and 6 bases separated the two germline ends. The DNA for the CDR3 is TGCAGCGTTGCGTCCGCAACTAATGAAAAACTGTTTTTT. Its protein product is CSVASATNEKLFF.

This clonotype has a handful of counts. The J gene is TRBJ1-6, the V gene TRBV9, with TRBD1 as a possible D gene (5 bases). Trimming cost V 0 bases and J 6 bases, with 13 bases left between them. The CDR3 spans 16 residues. Germline V lookup: CDR1 SGDLS, CDR2 YYNGEE. The CDR3 region is CASSVGGTAFNSPLHF. For the CDR3, the DNA is TGTGCCAGCAGCGTAGGAGGGACGGCGTTTAATTCACCCCTCCACTTT.

This clonotype was counted between two and nine times. The chain recombines TRBV6-1 with TRBJ2-2; 14 nucleotides match TRBD2. CDR1 MNHNS and CDR2 SASEGT come from the germline V gene. Trimming cost V 8 bases and J 8 bases; bases outside gene matches: 7. The CDR3 is 15 amino acids. The CDR3 sequence: CASSGTSGGIGELFF. CDR3 in DNA: TGTGCCAGCTCAGGGACTAGCGGGGGAATTGGGGAGCTGTTTTTT.

V usage is TRBV5-1 and J usage is TRBJ2-5; D unclear. V was trimmed by 4 bases and J by 4 bases, leaving 11 bases between them. There are 13 residues in the CDR3. The V gene's germline CDR1 is SGHRS and CDR2 YFSETQ. The CDR3 sequence is CASSAGPGETQYF. DNA for the CDR3: TGCGCCAGCAGCGCAGGCCCGGGAGAGACCCAGTACTTC.

The chain links TRBV6-1 to TRBJ1-2; TRBD1 matches 7 bases. The CDR3 runs 14 residues. J gave up 0 bases and V 7 bases, and 5 bases lay outside the gene matches. Germline V gene lookup returns CDR1 MNHNS and CDR2 SASEGT. The CDR3 region is CASTRQGSNYGYTF. The CDR3 DNA sequence: TGTGCCAGCACCCGACAGGGCTCTAACTATGGCTACACCTTC.

The J gene is TRBJ1-3, the V gene TRBV4-3, with unresolved D. This CDR3 has 17 residues. CDR1 and CDR2 from the germline V gene are LGHNA and YSLEER. V lost 0 bases and J 0 bases, leaving 12 bases between the germline ends. CDR3 DNA sequence: TGCGCCAGCAGCCAAGAGGTTGCGCCTCACTCTGGAAACACCATATATTTT. Amino acid sequence: CASSQEVAPHSGNTIYF.

This clonotype has more than one count but fewer than ten. The V call is TRBV23-1, the J call TRBJ1-6; 9 positions match TRBD1. TRBV23-1 is identified as an open reading frame with a role that is uncertain. The ends lost 4 bases at V and 6 bases at J; junction bases unmatched: 7. CDR3 size: 16 residues. CDR3 protein: CASSPPPDRGNSPLHF. The CDR3 coding sequence is TGCGCCAGCAGTCCCCCCCCGGACAGGGGTAATTCACCCCTCCACTTT.

This clonotype has only a few counts. The gene calls are TRBV6-1 and TRBJ2-2, with a possible D match to TRBD2 (6 bases). The CDR3 covers 15 residues. Per germline, CDR1 MNHNS and CDR2 SASEGT. V was shortened by 4 bases and J by 4 bases, with 13 bases between the two germline ends. CDR3: CASSGRGGSTGELFF. The CDR3 nucleotides read TGTGCCAGCAGTGGGCGGGGCGGTTCCACCGGGGAGCTGTTTTTT.